Given below is one T cell receptor beta chain in context. What it binds is unknown. One end of the junction is discordant with germline, which a read error may explain. The record originates from a study of tumor-infiltrating lymphocytes in primary liver carcinoma. Study information: About 3.65 to 8 million productive TCRbeta reads were obtained from the samples, with similar numbers across tissue types. Whole-study findings and limits: Top clones occupying all five tumor regions numbered only about 8-25%.

The investigators made TCR beta cDNA from approximately 510 ng total RNA, using a constant-region primer. It was through three nested multiplex PCR rounds of slightly modified ARM-PCR that TCR beta libraries arose. The two initial PCR rounds, approximately 10 cycles each, used TRBV1-TRBV30 forward and C-beta reverse primers. TCRdb re-analysed the multiplex PCR reads in MiXCR, keeping a single row per CDR3 protein. The table shows around 100,000 distinct CDR3 sequences, with about 70% occurring only once. Joint extraction of RNA and DNA used 20-30 mg of bulk tissue that was unsorted. Patients had primary liver carcinoma treated by surgical resection. Viable tumor cell content exceeded 80% in every tumor sample. The germline V gene encodes CDR1 SSHAT and CDR2 FNYEAQ (reference sequence). The CDR3 is 14 amino acids.

The rearrangement uses TRBV7-7 and TRBJ2-7; possible D gene TRBD2, 5 bases. The clonotype was recovered from a woman in her sixties with primary liver carcinoma and hepatitis B virus infection. Sequenced material: liver tumor tissue from sampling region 5. Regarding subset: tumor region T5, tumor centre. CDR3 amino acids: CASSNGPEDYEQYF. CDR3 in DNA: TGTGCTAGCAGCAACGGCCCGGAGGACTACGAGCAGTACTTC.